The text below deals with one T cell receptor (beta chain). Its specificity is unknown. CDR1 is SEHNR, CDR2 FQNEAQ, per germline (reference sequence). The CDR3 covers 14 residues. The V and J ends lost 3 bases and 2 bases respectively, with 10 bases between them. These data originate in a study of graft-versus-host responses after intestinal transplantation. Study details: Tacrolimus and steroids were given for 3 to 4 years to all recipients after anti-thymocyte globulin induction. Overall study findings and caveats: Among recipient marrow samples, GvH clones were found; some appeared first in ileum or blood.

Method: immunoSEQ multiplex PCR; TCRdb's copy keeps in-frame clones and lacks some. Here the sample spans 23,000 or so clones, 85% to 95% being singletons. The sample was PBMCs, taken approximately 38 days after intestinal transplant. The TCR comes from a human patient who received an intestinal transplant, so some T cells may come from the graft donor. This chain uses TRBV7-9 with TRBJ1-2; D unclear. DNA for the CDR3: TGTGCCAGCAGCTTTGTGAGCCAAAACTATGGCTACACCTTC. Translation: CASSFVSQNYGYTF.